The clone carrying this TCR beta chain was seen a few times. The sample contains more than one DNA sequence encoding this CDR3. Trimming left V 1 base short and J 5 bases short, with 11 bases between. CDR1 is SEHNR, CDR2 FQNEAQ, per germline (reference sequence). The CDR3 totals 15 residues. In the original processing: The assay estimated nucleated cells by amplifying reference gene primers. Clones were sequenced by immunoSEQ multiplex PCR, and TCRdb holds only the in-frame ones, with some missing. That table gives V, J and clone size, and the DNA gave D and trimming. The sample has some 64,000 clones, 70% to 90% seen once; the top ten hold under 4%. These data originate in a study of blood T cell repertoires in COVID-19. Study-wide background: The samples span acute and convalescent COVID-19 from the United States, Italy and Spain. T cells, B-cell-depleted T cells, or PBMCs supplied cDNA or gDNA.

V usage is TRBV7-9 and J usage is TRBJ2-2; D may be TRBD1 (5 bases). What was sequenced was peripheral blood. This TCR was sampled from a man between 70 and 80 years old with acute or convalescent COVID-19. CDR3 DNA: TGTGCCAGCAGCTTAGAAGGGGTCAGGACCGGGGAGCTGTTTTTT. Translating it yields CASSLEGVRTGELFF. The whole variable domain, remainder taken from reference TRBV7-9 and TRBJ2-2, is DTGVSQNPRHKITKRGQNVTFRCDPISEHNRLYWYRQTLGQGPEFLTYFQNEAQLEKSRLLSDRFSAERPKGSFSTLEIQRTEQGDSAMYLCASSLEGVRTGELFFGEGSRLTVL.